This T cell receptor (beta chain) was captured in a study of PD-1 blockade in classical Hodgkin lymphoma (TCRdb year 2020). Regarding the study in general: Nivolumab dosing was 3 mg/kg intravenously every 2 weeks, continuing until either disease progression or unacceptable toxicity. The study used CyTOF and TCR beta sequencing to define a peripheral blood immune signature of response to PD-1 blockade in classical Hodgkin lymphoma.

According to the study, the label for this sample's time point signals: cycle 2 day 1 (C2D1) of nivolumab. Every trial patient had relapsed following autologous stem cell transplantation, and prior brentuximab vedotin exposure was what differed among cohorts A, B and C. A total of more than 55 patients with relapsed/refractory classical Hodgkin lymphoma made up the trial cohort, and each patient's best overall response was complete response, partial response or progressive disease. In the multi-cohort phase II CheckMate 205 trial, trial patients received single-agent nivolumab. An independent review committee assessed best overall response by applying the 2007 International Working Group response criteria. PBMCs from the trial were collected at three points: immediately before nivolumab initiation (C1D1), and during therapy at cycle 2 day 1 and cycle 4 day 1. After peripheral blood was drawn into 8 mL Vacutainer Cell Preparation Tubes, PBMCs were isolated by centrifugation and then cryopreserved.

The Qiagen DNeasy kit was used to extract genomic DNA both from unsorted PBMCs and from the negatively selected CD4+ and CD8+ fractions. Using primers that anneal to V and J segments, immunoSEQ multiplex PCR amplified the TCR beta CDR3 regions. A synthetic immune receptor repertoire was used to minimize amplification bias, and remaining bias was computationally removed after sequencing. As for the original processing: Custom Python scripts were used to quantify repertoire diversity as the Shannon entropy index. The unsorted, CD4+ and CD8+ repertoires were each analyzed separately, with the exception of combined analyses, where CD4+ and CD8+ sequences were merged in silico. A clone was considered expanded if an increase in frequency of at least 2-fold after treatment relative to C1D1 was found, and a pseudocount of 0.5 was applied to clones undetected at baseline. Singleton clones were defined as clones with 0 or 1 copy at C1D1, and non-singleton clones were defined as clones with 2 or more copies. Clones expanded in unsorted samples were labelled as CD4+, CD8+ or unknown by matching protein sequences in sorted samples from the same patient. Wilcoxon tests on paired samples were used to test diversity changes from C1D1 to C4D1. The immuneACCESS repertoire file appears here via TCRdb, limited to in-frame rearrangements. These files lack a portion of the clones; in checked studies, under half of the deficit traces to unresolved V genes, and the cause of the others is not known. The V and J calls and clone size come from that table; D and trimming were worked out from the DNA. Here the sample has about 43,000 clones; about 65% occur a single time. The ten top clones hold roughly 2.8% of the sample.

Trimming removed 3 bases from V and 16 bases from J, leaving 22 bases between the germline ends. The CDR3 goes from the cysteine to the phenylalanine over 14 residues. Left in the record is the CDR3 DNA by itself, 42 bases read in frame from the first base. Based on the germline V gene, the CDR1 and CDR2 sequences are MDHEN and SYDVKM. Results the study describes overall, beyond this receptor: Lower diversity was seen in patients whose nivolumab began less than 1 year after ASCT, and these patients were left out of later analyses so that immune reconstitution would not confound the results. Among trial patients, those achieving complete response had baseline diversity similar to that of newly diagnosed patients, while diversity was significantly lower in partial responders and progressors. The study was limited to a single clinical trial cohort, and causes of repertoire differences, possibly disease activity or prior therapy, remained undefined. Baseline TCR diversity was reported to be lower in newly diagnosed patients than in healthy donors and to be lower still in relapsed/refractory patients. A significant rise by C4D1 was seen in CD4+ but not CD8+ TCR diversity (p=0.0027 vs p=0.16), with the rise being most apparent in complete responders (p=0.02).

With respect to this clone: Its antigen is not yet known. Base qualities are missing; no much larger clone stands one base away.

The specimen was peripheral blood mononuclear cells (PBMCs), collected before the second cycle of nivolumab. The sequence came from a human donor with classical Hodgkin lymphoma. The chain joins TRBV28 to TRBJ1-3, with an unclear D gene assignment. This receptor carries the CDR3 CASSFSESFSGFYF. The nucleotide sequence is TGTGCCAGCAGTTTCTCGGAGTCTTTCTCTGGCTTTTATTTT.